The rows below give T cell receptor beta chains drawn from one sample of a study of blood T cell repertoires in COVID-19. Here immunoSEQ multiplex PCR was the method, and the copy in TCRdb shows in-frame clones only, minus some. The top ten clones hold more than 8.5% of a sample with over 150,000 clones, over 75% of them seen once. Input material: PBMCs or T cells enriched from blood (not recorded which). The source of these receptors is a woman aged 18-35 years who had recovered from COVID-19. CDR3s include the opening cysteine and the closing phenylalanine or tryptophan. D genes are given only for firm matches. Only part of the rows carry a size: once, few, many, or a class if the clone is expanded.

V: TRBV2
D: TRBD1
J: TRBJ1-6
size: NA
DNA: TGTGCCAGCAGTGGGGGGACAGGGAAACTCCCAAGCTCCCCCCTCCACTTT
CDR3: CASSGGTGKLPSSPLHF

V: TRBV18
D: TRBD1
J: TRBJ1-1
size: NA
DNA: TGTGCCATCTCTCGGACAGGGGTGGGCACTGAAGCTTTCTTT
CDR3: CAISRTGVGTEAFF

V: TRBV30
D: NA
J: TRBJ2-2
size: NA
DNA: TGTGCCTGGAGTGCCGAGTCCGGGGAGCTGTTTTTT
CDR3: CAWSAESGELFF

V: TRBV3-1/TRBV3-2
D: NA
J: TRBJ1-6
size: NA
DNA: TGTGCCAGCAGCCAAGATCTTAGAGAGTATAATTCACCCCTCCACTTT
CDR3: CASSQDLREYNSPLHF

V: TRBV30
D: NA
J: TRBJ1-6
size: NA
DNA: TGTGCCTGGAGTTTGAGCGGGGCGAGCGTTTCACCCCTCCACTTT
CDR3: CAWSLSGASVSPLHF

V: TRBV7-8
D: TRBD1
J: TRBJ2-7
size: once
DNA: TGTGCCAGCAGCCCTTCCCCGGGACAGGGGATCTACGAGCAGTACTTC
CDR3: CASSPSPGQGIYEQYF

V: TRBV9
D: TRBD1
J: TRBJ1-2
size: few
DNA: TGTGCCAGCAGCGTAGGGGACAGGGGAGTTCTTGGCTACACCTTC
CDR3: CASSVGDRGVLGYTF

V: TRBV6-4
D: TRBD2
J: TRBJ2-3
size: NA
DNA: TGTGCCAGCAGCAGGACTAGCGGGAGCACAGATACGCAGTATTTT
CDR3: CASSRTSGSTDTQYF

V: TRBV28
D: NA
J: TRBJ2-7
size: NA
DNA: TGTGCCAGCAGTTTCAAGGGAGGCGCGGGGAAAGATTACGAGCAGTACTTC
CDR3: CASSFKGGAGKDYEQYF

V: TRBV2
D: TRBD2
J: TRBJ2-3
size: NA
DNA: TGTGCCAGCAGTGCAACAGCGGGAGGGGTATTGGATACGCAGTATTTT
CDR3: CASSATAGGVLDTQYF

V: TRBV6-5
D: TRBD1
J: TRBJ2-1
size: NA
DNA: TGTGCCAGCATTCAGGACAGGGGGCGGGGGGAGCAGTTCTTC
CDR3: CASIQDRGRGEQFF

V: TRBV4-1
D: NA
J: TRBJ1-5
size: once
DNA: TGCGCCAGCAGCCAACCCGGGGAGCCCCAGCATTTT
CDR3: CASSQPGEPQHF

V: TRBV6-1
D: NA
J: TRBJ2-7
size: NA
DNA: TGTGCCAGCAGTGAACGGAGTAAGAAGTCCTACGAGCAGTACTTC
CDR3: CASSERSKKSYEQYF

V: TRBV28
D: TRBD2
J: TRBJ2-5
size: NA
DNA: TGTGCCAGCACCCACCCTGGGACTAGCGGGAACCAAGAGACCCAGTACTTC
CDR3: CASTHPGTSGNQETQYF

V: TRBV28
D: TRBD1
J: TRBJ1-2
size: NA
DNA: TGTGCCATCTCATCTCTCGGACAGGGGAGGAGTGGCTACACCTTC
CDR3: CAISSLGQGRSGYTF

V: TRBV28
D: TRBD1
J: TRBJ1-1
size: NA
DNA: TGTGCCAGCACTAGAGGACAGGCTGAAGCTTTCTTT
CDR3: CASTRGQAEAFF

V: TRBV6-5
D: NA
J: TRBJ1-6
size: few
DNA: TGTGCCAGCAGTCCCCAGGATCGGGGATCACCCCTCCACTTT
CDR3: CASSPQDRGSPLHF

V: TRBV7-9
D: NA
J: TRBJ1-1
size: NA
DNA: TGTGCCAGCAGCTTTCTTGGACAAGCAAACACTGAAGCTTTCTTT
CDR3: CASSFLGQANTEAFF

V: TRBV19
D: TRBD1
J: TRBJ1-1
size: NA
DNA: TGTGCCAGTAGTATAGTTCTTGGCGGGACAGGGACGACTGAAGCTTTCTTT
CDR3: CASSIVLGGTGTTEAFF

V: TRBV10-3
D: TRBD1
J: TRBJ1-1
size: NA
DNA: TGTGCCATCAGTGAGGGGGACAGGGGGATTTACACTGAAGCTTTCTTT
CDR3: CAISEGDRGIYTEAFF

V: TRBV29-1
D: TRBD2
J: TRBJ2-3
size: NA
DNA: TGCAGCGTCCTCCCCATCGGGAGGGCCGATACGCAGTATTTT
CDR3: CSVLPIGRADTQYF

V: TRBV6-5
D: NA
J: TRBJ2-6
size: NA
DNA: TGTGCCAGCACAGGGTCAGGGGCCAACGTCCTGACTTTC
CDR3: CASTGSGANVLTF

V: TRBV2
D: TRBD1
J: TRBJ1-2
size: NA
DNA: TGTGCCAGCAGTACCCGACAGGGAAACTATGGCTACACCTTC
CDR3: CASSTRQGNYGYTF

V: TRBV28
D: TRBD1
J: TRBJ1-5
size: NA
DNA: TGTGCCAGCAGGAGATACGGGACAGGGGGTGGTGGGCAGCCCCAGCATTTT
CDR3: CASRRYGTGGGGQPQHF

V: TRBV28
D: NA
J: TRBJ2-7
size: NA
DNA: TGTGCCAGCAGTCGGCAGGGAAAACCCTACGAGCAGTACTTC
CDR3: CASSRQGKPYEQYF

V: TRBV5-4
D: NA
J: TRBJ1-1
size: NA
DNA: TGTGCCAGCAGCTACGGAGAAGAAGCTTTCTTT
CDR3: CASSYGEEAFF